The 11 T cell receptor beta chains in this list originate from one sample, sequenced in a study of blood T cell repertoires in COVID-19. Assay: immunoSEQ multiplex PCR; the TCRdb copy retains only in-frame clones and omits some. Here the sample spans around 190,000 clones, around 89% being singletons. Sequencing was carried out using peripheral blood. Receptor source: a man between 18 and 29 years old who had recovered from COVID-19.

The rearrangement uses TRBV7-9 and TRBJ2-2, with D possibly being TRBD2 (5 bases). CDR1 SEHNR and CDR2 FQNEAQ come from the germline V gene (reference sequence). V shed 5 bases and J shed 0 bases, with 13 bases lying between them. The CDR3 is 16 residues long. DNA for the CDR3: TGTGCCAGCAGCAGGTTAGGGCGGGCGAACACCGGGGAGCTGTTTTTT. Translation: CASSRLGRANTGELFF.

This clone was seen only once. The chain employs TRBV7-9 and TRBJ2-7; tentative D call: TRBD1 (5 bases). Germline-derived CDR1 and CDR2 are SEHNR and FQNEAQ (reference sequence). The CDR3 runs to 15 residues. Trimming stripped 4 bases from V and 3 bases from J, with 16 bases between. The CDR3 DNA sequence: TGTGCCAGCAGCTACCTGTGGGGCATGGGCTACGAGCAGTACTTC. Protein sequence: CASSYLWGMGYEQYF.

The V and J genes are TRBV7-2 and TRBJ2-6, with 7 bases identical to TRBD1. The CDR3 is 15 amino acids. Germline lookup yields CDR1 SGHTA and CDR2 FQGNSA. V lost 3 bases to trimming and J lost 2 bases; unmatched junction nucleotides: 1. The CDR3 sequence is CASSFTGAGANVLTF. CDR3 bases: TGTGCCAGCAGCTTCACAGGGGCTGGGGCCAACGTCCTGACTTTC. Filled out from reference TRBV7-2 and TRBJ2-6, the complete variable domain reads GAGVSQSPSNKVTEKGKDVELRCDPISGHTALYWYRQSLGQGLEFLIYFQGNSAPDKSGLPSDRFSAERTGGSVSTLTIQRTQQEDSAVYLCASSFTGAGANVLTFGAGSRLTVL.

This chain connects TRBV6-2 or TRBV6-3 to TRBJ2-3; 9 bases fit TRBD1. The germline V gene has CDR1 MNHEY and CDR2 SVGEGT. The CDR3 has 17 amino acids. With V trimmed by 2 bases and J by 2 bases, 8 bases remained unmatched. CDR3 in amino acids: CASSYPLQGADTDTQYF. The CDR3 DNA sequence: TGTGCCAGCAGTTACCCACTACAGGGGGCGGACACAGATACGCAGTATTTT.

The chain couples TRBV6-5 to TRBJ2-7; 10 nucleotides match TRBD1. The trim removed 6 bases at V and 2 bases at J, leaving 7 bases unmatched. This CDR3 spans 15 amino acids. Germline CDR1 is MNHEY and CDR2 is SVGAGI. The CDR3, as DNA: TGTGCCAGCAGGGGGGCGGGACAGGGGACCTACGAGCAGTACTTC. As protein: CASRGAGQGTYEQYF.

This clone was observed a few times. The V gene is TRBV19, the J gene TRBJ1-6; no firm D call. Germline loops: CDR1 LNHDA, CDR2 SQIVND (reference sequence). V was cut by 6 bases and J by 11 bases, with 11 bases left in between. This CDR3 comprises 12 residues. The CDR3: CASRVGEAPLHF. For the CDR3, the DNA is TGTGCCAGTAGGGTCGGGGAAGCACCCCTCCACTTT.

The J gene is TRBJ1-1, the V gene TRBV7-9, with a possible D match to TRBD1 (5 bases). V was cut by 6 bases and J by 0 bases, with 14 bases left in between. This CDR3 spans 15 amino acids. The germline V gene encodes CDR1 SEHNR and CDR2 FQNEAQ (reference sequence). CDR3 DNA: TGTGCCAGCAGACCCCCGGGGGTGGTGAACACTGAAGCTTTCTTT. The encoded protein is CASRPPGVVNTEAFF.

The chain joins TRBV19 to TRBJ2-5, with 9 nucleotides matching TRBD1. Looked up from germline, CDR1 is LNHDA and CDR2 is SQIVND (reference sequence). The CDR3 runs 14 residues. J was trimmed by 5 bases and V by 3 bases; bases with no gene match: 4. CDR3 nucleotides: TGTGCCAGTAGTATCTCGACAGGGGGGGAGACCCAGTACTTC. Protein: CASSISTGGETQYF.

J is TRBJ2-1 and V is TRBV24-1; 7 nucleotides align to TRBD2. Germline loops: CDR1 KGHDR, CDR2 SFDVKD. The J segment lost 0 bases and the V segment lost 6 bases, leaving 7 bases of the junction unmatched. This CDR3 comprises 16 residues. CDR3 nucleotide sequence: TGTGCCACCAGTTCCGCAGCGGGGCCCTCCTACAATGAGCAGTTCTTC. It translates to CATSSAAGPSYNEQFF.

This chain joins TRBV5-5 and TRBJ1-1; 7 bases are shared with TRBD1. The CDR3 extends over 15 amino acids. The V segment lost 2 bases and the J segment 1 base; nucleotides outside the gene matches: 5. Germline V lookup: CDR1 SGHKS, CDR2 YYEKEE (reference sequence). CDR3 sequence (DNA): TGTGCCAGCAGCTTCCGAGGGGGCCAGAACACTGAAGCTTTCTTT. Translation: CASSFRGGQNTEAFF.

CDR3 protein: CASGAGGKSEKLFF. The CDR3 DNA is TGTGCCAGCGGGGCAGGGGGGAAGAGTGAAAAACTGTTTTTT. The chain recombines TRBV27 with TRBJ1-4; 7 bases agree with TRBD1. This CDR3 region has 14 residues. V shed 8 bases, J shed 7 bases, and the junction held 10 bases outside the gene matches. From germline, CDR1 is MNHEY and CDR2 SMNVEV (reference sequence).